This T cell receptor (beta chain) was identified in a study of vaccination and CD4 T cells after COVID-19. Overall study context: The study enrolled six male and four female convalescents, two of whom were Hispanic. Each participant underwent a two-dose regimen of either the BNT162b2 or the mRNA-1273 vaccine.

Treatment of the sample: approximately 9-day PBMC culture with coronavirus spike peptide pools or control peptides (ViraFEST assay). Trimming left V 2 bases short and J 1 base short, with 6 bases between. Germline CDR1 is LGHDT and CDR2 is YNNKEL (reference sequence). This CDR3 comprises 14 residues. Note on this clonotype: What it binds is not known.

Scientists ran DNA taken from cultured CD4+ T cells through the Oncomine TCR Beta short-read assay for sequencing. Extraction of genomic DNA was performed on cultured CD4+ T cells. TCRdb called the PCR reads again in MiXCR, with one record for every CDR3 protein. Among around 12,000 distinct CDR3 sequences, less than 70% were seen once, and the ten largest hold roughly 13%. This TCR derives from a human donor who had recovered from COVID-19. This chain joins TRBV3-1 and TRBJ1-5; no clear D. Sequenced sample: CD4+ T cells from blood, cultured in vitro. CDR3 coding DNA: TGTGCCAGCAGCCAAACCGGGAGCAATCAGCCCCAGCATTTT. Its translation: CASSQTGSNQPQHF.